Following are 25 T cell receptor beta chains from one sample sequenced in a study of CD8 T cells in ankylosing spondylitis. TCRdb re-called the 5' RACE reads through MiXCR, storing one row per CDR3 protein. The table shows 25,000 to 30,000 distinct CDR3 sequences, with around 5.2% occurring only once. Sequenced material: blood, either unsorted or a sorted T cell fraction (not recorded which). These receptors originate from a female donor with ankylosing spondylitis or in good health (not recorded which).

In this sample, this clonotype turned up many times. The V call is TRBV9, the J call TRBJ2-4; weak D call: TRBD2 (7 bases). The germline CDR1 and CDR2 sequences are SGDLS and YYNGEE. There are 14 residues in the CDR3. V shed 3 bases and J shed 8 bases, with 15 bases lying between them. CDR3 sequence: CASSAQGGGDIQYF. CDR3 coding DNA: TGTGCCAGCAGCGCTCAGGGAGGGGGGGACATTCAGTACTTC.

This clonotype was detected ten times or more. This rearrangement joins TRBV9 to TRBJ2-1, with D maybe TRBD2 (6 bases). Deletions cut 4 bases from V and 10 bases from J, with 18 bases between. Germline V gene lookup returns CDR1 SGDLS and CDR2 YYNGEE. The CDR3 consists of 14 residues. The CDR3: CASSPVTRTREQFF. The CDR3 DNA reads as TGTGCCAGCAGCCCCGTGACTAGGACGAGGGAGCAGTTCTTC.

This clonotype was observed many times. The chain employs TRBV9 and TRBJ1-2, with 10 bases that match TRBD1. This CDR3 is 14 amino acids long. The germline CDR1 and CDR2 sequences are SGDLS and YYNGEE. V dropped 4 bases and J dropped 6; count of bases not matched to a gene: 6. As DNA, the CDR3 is TGTGCCAGCAGCACAGGGACAGGGGATAATGGCTACACCTTC. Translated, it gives CASSTGTGDNGYTF.

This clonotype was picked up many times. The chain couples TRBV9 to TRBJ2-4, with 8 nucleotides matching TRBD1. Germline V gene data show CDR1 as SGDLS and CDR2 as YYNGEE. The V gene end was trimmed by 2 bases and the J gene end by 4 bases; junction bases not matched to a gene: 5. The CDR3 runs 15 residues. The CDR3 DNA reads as TGTGCCAGCAGCGTGGGGACAGGAAAAAAAAACATTCAGTACTTC. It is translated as CASSVGTGKKNIQYF.

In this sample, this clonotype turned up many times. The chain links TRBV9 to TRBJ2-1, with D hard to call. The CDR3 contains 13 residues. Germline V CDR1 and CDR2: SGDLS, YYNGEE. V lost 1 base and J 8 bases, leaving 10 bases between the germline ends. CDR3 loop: CASSVSPGDEQFF. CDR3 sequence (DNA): TGTGCCAGCAGCGTATCCCCCGGCGATGAGCAGTTCTTC.

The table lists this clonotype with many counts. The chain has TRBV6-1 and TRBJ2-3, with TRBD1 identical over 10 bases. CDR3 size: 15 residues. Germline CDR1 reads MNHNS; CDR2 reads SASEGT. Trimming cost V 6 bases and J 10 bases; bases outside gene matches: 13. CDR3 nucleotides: TGTGCCAGCAGAGTACCGGGACAGGGGCATGGTGCGCAGTATTTT. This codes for CASRVPGQGHGAQYF.

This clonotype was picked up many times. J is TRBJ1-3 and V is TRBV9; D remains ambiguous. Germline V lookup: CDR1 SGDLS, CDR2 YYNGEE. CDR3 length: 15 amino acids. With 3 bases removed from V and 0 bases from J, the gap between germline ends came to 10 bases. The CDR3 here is CASSASSVSGNTIYF. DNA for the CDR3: TGTGCCAGCAGCGCATCCTCCGTCTCTGGAAACACCATATATTTT.

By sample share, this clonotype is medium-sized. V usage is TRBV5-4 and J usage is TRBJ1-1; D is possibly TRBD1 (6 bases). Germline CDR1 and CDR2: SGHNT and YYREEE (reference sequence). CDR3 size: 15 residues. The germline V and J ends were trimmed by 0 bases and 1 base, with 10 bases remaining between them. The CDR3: CASSLGGQRNTEAFF. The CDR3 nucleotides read TGTGCCAGCAGCTTGGGTGGACAGAGGAACACTGAAGCTTTCTTT.

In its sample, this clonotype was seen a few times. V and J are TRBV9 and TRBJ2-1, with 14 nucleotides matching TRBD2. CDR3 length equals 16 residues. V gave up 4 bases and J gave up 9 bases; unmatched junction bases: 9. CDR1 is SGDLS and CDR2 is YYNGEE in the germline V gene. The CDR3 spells CASSSDRLAGGVEQFF. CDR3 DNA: TGTGCCAGCAGCTCCGACCGACTAGCGGGAGGGGTTGAGCAGTTCTTC.

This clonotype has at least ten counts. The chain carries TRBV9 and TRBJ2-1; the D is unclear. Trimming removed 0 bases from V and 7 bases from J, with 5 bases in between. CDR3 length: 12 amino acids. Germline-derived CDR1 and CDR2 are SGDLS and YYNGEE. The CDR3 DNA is TGTGCCAGCAGCGTAGAGCCGAATGAGCAGTTCTTC. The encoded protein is CASSVEPNEQFF.

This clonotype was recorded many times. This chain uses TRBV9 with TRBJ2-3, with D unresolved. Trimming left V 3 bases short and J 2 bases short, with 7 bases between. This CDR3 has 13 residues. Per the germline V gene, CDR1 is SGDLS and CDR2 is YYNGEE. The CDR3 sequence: CASSASHTDTQYF. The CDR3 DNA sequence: TGTGCCAGCAGCGCCTCCCACACAGATACGCAGTATTTT.

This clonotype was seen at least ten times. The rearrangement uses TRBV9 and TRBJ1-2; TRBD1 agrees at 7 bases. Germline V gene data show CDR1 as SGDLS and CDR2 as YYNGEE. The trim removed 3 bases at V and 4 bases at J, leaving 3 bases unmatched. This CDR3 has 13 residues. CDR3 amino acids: CASSEGQTYGYTF. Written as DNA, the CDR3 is TGTGCCAGCAGCGAGGGACAGACCTATGGCTACACCTTC.

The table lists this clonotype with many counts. The CDR3 loop is CASSQGGGGGNSPLHF. In DNA, the CDR3 is TGTGCCAGCAGCCAAGGTGGAGGGGGCGGTAATTCACCCCTCCACTTT. The chain has TRBV9 and TRBJ1-6; 7 nucleotides agree with TRBD1. The CDR3 runs to 16 residues. Germline lookup yields CDR1 SGDLS and CDR2 YYNGEE. Germline trimming cut 4 bases from V and 6 bases from J; bases unmatched to any gene: 10.

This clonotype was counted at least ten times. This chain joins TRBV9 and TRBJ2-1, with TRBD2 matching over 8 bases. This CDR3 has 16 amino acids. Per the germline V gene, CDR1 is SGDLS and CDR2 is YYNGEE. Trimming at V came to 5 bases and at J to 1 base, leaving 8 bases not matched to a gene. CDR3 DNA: TGTGCCAGCAGTCGAAGCGGGGGAGCTTCCTACAATGAGCAGTTCTTC. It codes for CASSRSGGASYNEQFF.

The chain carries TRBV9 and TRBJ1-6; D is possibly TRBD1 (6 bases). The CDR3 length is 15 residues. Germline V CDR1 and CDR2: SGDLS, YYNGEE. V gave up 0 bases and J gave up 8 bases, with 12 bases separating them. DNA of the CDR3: TGTGCCAGCAGCGTAGAAACAGGGTGGGATTCACCCCTCCACTTT. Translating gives CASSVETGWDSPLHF.

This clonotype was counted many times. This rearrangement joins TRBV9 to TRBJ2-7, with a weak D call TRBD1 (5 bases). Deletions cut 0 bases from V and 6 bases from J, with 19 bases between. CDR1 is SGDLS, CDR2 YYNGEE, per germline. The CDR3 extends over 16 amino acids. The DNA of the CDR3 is TGTGCCAGCAGCGTAGTGGGCGGAAACACTCAGGGCGAGCAGTACTTC. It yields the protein CASSVVGGNTQGEQYF. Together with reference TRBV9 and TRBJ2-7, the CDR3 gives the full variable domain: DSGVTQTPKHLITATGQRVTLRCSPRSGDLSVYWYQQSLDQGLQFLIQYYNGEERAKGNILERFSAQQFPDLHSELNLSSLELGDSALYFCASSVVGGNTQGEQYFGPGTRLTVT.

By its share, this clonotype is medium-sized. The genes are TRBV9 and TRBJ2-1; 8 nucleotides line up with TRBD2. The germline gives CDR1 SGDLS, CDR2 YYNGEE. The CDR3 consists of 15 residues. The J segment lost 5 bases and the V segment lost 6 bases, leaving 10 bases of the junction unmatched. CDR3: CASTNVGTRNNEQFF. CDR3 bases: TGTGCCAGCACAAACGTCGGGACTAGAAACAATGAGCAGTTCTTC.

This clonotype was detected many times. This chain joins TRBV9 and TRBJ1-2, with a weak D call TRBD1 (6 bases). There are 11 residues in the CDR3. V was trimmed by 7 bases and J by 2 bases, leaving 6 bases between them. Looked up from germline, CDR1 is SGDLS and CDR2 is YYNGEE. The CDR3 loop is CASQGNYGYTF. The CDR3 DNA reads TGTGCCAGCCAGGGGAACTATGGCTACACCTTC. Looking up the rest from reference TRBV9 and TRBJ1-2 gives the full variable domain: DSGVTQTPKHLITATGQRVTLRCSPRSGDLSVYWYQQSLDQGLQFLIQYYNGEERAKGNILERFSAQQFPDLHSELNLSSLELGDSALYFCASQGNYGYTFGSGTRLTVV.

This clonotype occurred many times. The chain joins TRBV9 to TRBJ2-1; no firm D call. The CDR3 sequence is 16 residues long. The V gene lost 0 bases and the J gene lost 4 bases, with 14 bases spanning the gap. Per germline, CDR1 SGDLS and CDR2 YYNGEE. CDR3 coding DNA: TGTGCCAGCAGCGTAGGGTCTGGTTTAGGTTACAATGAGCAGTTCTTC. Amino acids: CASSVGSGLGYNEQFF.

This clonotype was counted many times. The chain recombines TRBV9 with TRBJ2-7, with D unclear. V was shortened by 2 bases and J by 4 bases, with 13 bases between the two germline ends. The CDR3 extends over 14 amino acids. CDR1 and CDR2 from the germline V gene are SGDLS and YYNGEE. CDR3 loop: CASSVQATGYEQYF. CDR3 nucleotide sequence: TGTGCCAGCAGCGTCCAGGCTACTGGGTACGAGCAGTACTTC.

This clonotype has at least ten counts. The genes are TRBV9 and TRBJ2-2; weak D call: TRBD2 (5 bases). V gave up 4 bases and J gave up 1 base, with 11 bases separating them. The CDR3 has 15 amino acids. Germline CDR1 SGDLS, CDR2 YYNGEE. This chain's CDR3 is CASSPQTRNTGELFF. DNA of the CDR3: TGTGCCAGCAGCCCCCAAACTAGGAACACCGGGGAGCTGTTTTTT.

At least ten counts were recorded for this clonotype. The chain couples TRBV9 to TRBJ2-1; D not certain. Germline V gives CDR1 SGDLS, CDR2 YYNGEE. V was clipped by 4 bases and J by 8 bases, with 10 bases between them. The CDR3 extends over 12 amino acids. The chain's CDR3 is CASSPTAHEQFF. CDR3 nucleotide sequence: TGTGCCAGCAGCCCAACGGCCCATGAGCAGTTCTTC.

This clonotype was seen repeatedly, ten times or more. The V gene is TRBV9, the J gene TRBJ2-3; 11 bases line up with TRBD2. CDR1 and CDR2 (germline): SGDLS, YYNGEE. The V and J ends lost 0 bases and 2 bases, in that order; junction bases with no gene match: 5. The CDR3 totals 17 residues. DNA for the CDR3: TGTGCCAGCAGCGTAGGGGCTAGCGGGGGGTCCACAGATACGCAGTATTTT. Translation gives CASSVGASGGSTDTQYF.

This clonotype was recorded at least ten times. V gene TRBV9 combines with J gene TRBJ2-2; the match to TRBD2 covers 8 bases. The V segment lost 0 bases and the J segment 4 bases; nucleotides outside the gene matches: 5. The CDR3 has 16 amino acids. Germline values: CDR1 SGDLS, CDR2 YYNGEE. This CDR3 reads CASSVARGGRTGELFF. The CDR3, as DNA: TGTGCCAGCAGCGTAGCTCGGGGGGGTCGCACCGGGGAGCTGTTTTTT.

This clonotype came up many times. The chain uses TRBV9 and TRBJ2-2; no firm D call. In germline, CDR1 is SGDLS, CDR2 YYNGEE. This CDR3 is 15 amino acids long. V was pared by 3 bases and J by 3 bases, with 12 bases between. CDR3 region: CASSATPSDTGELFF. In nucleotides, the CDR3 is TGTGCCAGCAGCGCGACACCCTCAGACACCGGGGAGCTGTTTTTT.